This entry features one T cell receptor beta chain sequence. This sample is drawn from a study of T cell responses to AZD1222 COVID-19 vaccine. Method: immunoSEQ multiplex PCR; TCRdb's copy keeps in-frame clones and lacks some. The table records 120,000 or so clones, 88% of them present only once. Trimming stripped 3 bases from V and 5 bases from J, with 2 bases between. Germline assignment: CDR1 WSHSY and CDR2 SAAADI. The CDR3 is made up of 12 amino acids. The input for sequencing was peripheral blood, taken on day 0 of AZD1222 vaccination. This receptor was taken from an adult in good health. The chain uses TRBV10-2 and TRBJ1-6; unclear D gene. CDR3 DNA: TGCGCCAGCAGTGACCATAATTCACCCCTCCACTTT. The encoded protein is CASSDHNSPLHF.